These T cell receptor beta chains were read from a single sample in a study of cytomegalovirus exposure and HLA in healthy donors. This table comes from immunoSEQ multiplex PCR, and its TCRdb copy is limited to in-frame clones, with some not included. The data hold hundreds of thousands of clones, with roughly 90% observed a single time. The sequenced sample was PBMCs. These receptors originate from a woman under 30 in good health and CMV-seronegative. Both conserved end residues are part of each CDR3. The D gene is left open where the match is weak. Size is omitted from some rows. Given values are once, few, many or a class for expanded clones.

clone size,V gene,D gene,J gene,CDR3 protein,CDR3 DNA
NA,TRBV19,TRBD1,TRBJ2-1,CASSMTPGQVLYNEQFF,TGTGCCAGTAGTATGACACCGGGACAGGTTCTATACAATGAGCAGTTCTTC
NA,TRBV11-2,TRBD2,TRBJ2-1,CASSLSSGRLNEQFF,TGTGCCAGCAGCTTGTCGAGCGGGAGATTGAATGAGCAGTTCTTC
NA,TRBV7-8,TRBD2,TRBJ2-1,CASSLLSVSGRYDNEQFF,TGTGCCAGCAGCTTACTCTCCGTGAGCGGGAGGTATGACAATGAGCAGTTCTTC
NA,TRBV28,NA,TRBJ2-7,CASSPPTGSYEQYF,TGTGCCAGCAGCCCCCCGACAGGAAGCTACGAGCAGTACTTC
NA,TRBV27,NA,TRBJ2-7,CASSFAASSYEQYF,TGTGCCAGCAGTTTCGCGGCGAGCTCCTACGAGCAGTACTTC
NA,TRBV4-1,TRBD2,TRBJ2-2,CASSQVRGGATGELFF,TGCGCCAGCAGCCAAGTAAGGGGAGGGGCCACCGGGGAGCTGTTTTTT
NA,TRBV13,TRBD2,TRBJ2-3,CASSTRLAARDTQYF,TGTGCCAGCAGCACCCGACTAGCGGCCAGGGATACGCAGTATTTT
NA,TRBV27,NA,TRBJ2-2,CASSPLARVNTGELFF,TGTGCCAGCAGTCCCCTCGCCAGGGTGAACACCGGGGAGCTGTTTTTT
few,TRBV4-1,NA,TRBJ2-7,CASSQGEAYEQYF,TGCGCCAGCAGCCAAGGGGAGGCTTACGAGCAGTACTTC
NA,TRBV7-9,NA,TRBJ1-2,CASSLAPGGTYGYTF,TGTGCCAGCAGCTTGGCACCCGGGGGGACCTATGGCTACACCTTC
NA,TRBV5-1,NA,TRBJ2-3,CASSLRGSDTDTQYF,TGCGCCAGCAGCTTAAGGGGATCAGACACAGATACGCAGTATTTT
NA,TRBV28,TRBD2,TRBJ2-3,CASSFPWTSGGAPGADTQYF,TGTGCCAGCAGTTTCCCCTGGACTAGCGGGGGAGCACCAGGGGCAGATACGCAGTATTTT
NA,TRBV5-6,NA,TRBJ1-1,CASSFPGAEAFF,TGTGCCAGCAGCTTTCCAGGGGCTGAAGCTTTCTTT
NA,TRBV27,NA,TRBJ1-2,CASSLLGEGVNYGYTF,TGTGCCAGCAGTTTACTAGGCGAGGGGGTTAACTATGGCTACACCTTC
NA,TRBV6-5,NA,TRBJ1-3,CATMGTGFGNTIYF,TGTGCCACTATGGGCACAGGGTTCGGAAACACCATATATTTT
few,TRBV5-4,NA,TRBJ2-7,CASSTLGLSVSYEQYF,TGTGCCAGCAGCACCTTGGGACTCTCCGTCTCCTACGAGCAGTACTTC
NA,TRBV5-6,TRBD2,TRBJ2-1,CASSLVTSDYNEQFF,TGTGCCAGCAGCTTGGTCACTAGCGACTACAATGAGCAGTTCTTC
NA,TRBV30,NA,TRBJ2-3,CAWRAWDWGTVDTQYF,TGTGCCTGGAGAGCCTGGGACTGGGGGACTGTGGATACGCAGTATTTT
NA,TRBV30,NA,TRBJ1-2,CAWSVLNSANYGYTF,TGTGCCTGGAGTGTACTGAACAGTGCCAACTATGGCTACACCTTC
NA,TRBV28,NA,TRBJ1-5,CASSLFEGVTPQHF,TGTGCCAGCAGTTTATTTGAGGGAGTGACGCCCCAGCATTTT
once,TRBV29-1,NA,TRBJ2-3,CSVDGARTSTDTQYF,TGCAGCGTTGATGGGGCCCGCACTAGCACAGATACGCAGTATTTT
NA,TRBV4-1,NA,TRBJ2-2,CASSQVGGNTGELFF,TGCGCCAGCAGCCAAGTCGGGGGAAACACCGGGGAGCTGTTTTTT
NA,TRBV19,TRBD1,TRBJ2-1,CASIRGPEQFF,TGTGCCAGTATTAGGGGGCCTGAGCAGTTCTTC
NA,TRBV5-6,TRBD1,TRBJ2-1,CASRARGGFEQFF,TGTGCCAGCAGGGCACGAGGGGGCTTTGAGCAGTTCTTC
once,TRBV28,NA,TRBJ2-2,CASSFLTVENTGELFF,TGTGCCAGCAGTTTTCTTACAGTAGAGAACACCGGGGAGCTGTTTTTT
NA,TRBV4-1,TRBD2,TRBJ2-1,CASSRFLPGLAGGKNEQFF,TGCGCCAGCAGCCGTTTTCTACCGGGACTAGCGGGAGGAAAGAATGAGCAGTTCTTC
NA,TRBV7-9,NA,TRBJ2-5,CASSLNGAQETQYF,TGTGCCAGCAGCTTGAACGGTGCTCAAGAGACCCAGTACTTC
NA,TRBV28,TRBD1,TRBJ2-4,CASSSKRGLGAKNIQYF,TGTGCCAGCAGTTCCAAGAGGGGGCTGGGGGCCAAAAACATTCAGTACTTC
NA,TRBV28,TRBD1,TRBJ1-1,CASRQGITEAFF,TGTGCCAGCAGACAGGGGATCACTGAAGCTTTCTTT
NA,TRBV11-2,NA,TRBJ1-1,CASSLHGTHTEAFF,TGTGCCAGCAGCTTACACGGGACACACACTGAAGCTTTCTTT
NA,TRBV7-9,TRBD2,TRBJ2-3,CASRPTSGGAGVADTQYF,TGTGCCAGCAGGCCTACTAGCGGGGGGGCCGGAGTAGCAGATACGCAGTATTTT
NA,TRBV2,NA,TRBJ2-7,CASSDPPDRQLREQYF,TGTGCCAGCAGTGACCCACCCGACCGACAGCTTCGTGAGCAGTACTTC
once,TRBV6-1,NA,TRBJ2-7,CASSEAYRDNEQYF,TGTGCCAGCAGTGAAGCATACAGGGACAACGAGCAGTACTTC
NA,TRBV27,NA,TRBJ2-1,CASSPSAGSYNEQFF,TGTGCCAGCAGTCCTAGCGCCGGCTCCTACAATGAGCAGTTCTTC
NA,TRBV19,NA,TRBJ1-1,CASSILGDTEAFF,TGTGCCAGTAGTATTTTGGGAGACACTGAAGCTTTCTTT
NA,TRBV11-2,TRBD2,TRBJ2-1,CASSSPGGASGGGEQFF,TGTGCCAGCAGCTCACCTGGTGGGGCTAGCGGGGGTGGGGAGCAGTTCTTC
NA,TRBV6-1,TRBD1,TRBJ2-2,CASRTTGANTGELFF,TGTGCCAGCAGGACGACAGGGGCGAACACCGGGGAGCTGTTTTTT
NA,TRBV19,NA,TRBJ2-3,CNGTDTQYF,TGCAATGGCACAGATACGCAGTATTTT
NA,TRBV27,NA,TRBJ1-6,CASRTLNSPLHF,TGTGCCAGCAGGACTCTTAATTCACCCCTCCACTTT
NA,TRBV27,NA,TRBJ2-2,CASSLYRGGATGELFF,TGTGCCAGCAGTTTATACAGGGGGGGTGCCACCGGGGAGCTGTTTTTT
NA,TRBV29-1,TRBD1,TRBJ1-1,CSAGQVNTEAFF,TGCAGCGCTGGACAGGTTAACACTGAAGCTTTCTTT
NA,TRBV6-1,NA,TRBJ2-3,CASSEAGGAGRDTQYF,TGTGCCAGCAGTGAAGCGGGGGGGGCGGGCCGAGATACGCAGTATTTT
NA,TRBV5-1,TRBD2,TRBJ2-7,CASSFWTSASYEQYF,TGCGCCAGCAGCTTCTGGACTAGCGCATCCTACGAGCAGTACTTC
NA,TRBV4-2,TRBD2,TRBJ2-5,CASSQGGLAGTQETQYF,TGTGCCAGCAGCCAAGGTGGACTAGCGGGCACCCAAGAGACCCAGTACTTC
NA,TRBV7-8,NA,TRBJ1-4,CASSPGGGADNEKLFF,TGTGCCAGCAGCCCCGGTGGGGGGGCCGATAATGAAAAACTGTTTTTT
once,TRBV11-2,NA,TRBJ2-2,CAYQGGSNTGELFF,TGTGCTTATCAGGGCGGTTCGAACACCGGGGAGCTGTTTTTT
NA,TRBV15,TRBD1,TRBJ1-5,CATSSGQGRLYQPQHF,TGTGCCACCAGCAGTGGACAGGGGCGGCTGTATCAGCCCCAGCATTTT
NA,TRBV6-5,TRBD1,TRBJ1-1,CASRTGGPPTEAFF,TGTGCCAGCAGAACAGGGGGTCCACCCACTGAAGCTTTCTTT
NA,TRBV5-1,NA,TRBJ1-4,CASSWAGIGGNEKLFF,TGCGCCAGCAGCTGGGCAGGGATAGGGGGTAATGAAAAACTGTTTTTT
NA,TRBV5-6,NA,TRBJ2-1,CASSLPARNEQFF,TGTGCCAGCAGCTTACCGGCGAGGAATGAGCAGTTCTTC
once,TRBV27,TRBD2,TRBJ2-7,CASSETSGLGEQYF,TGTGCCAGCAGTGAGACTAGCGGCCTTGGGGAGCAGTACTTC
NA,TRBV5-6,NA,TRBJ2-7,CASSLAAVASEQYF,TGTGCCAGCAGCTTGGCGGCGGTAGCAAGTGAGCAGTACTTC
NA,TRBV6-5,TRBD1,TRBJ1-2,CASSSRQGAYGYTF,TGTGCCAGCAGCTCCCGACAGGGCGCCTATGGCTACACCTTC
NA,TRBV27,NA,TRBJ2-7,CASSSLALLYEQYF,TGTGCCAGCAGTTCCCTAGCGCTCCTATACGAGCAGTACTTC
NA,TRBV5-1,TRBD2,TRBJ2-7,CASSFGSGGAISYEQYF,TGCGCCAGCAGCTTTGGGAGCGGGGGGGCTATATCCTACGAGCAGTACTTC
NA,TRBV2,TRBD2,TRBJ2-1,CASSPSSGGMENEQFF,TGTGCCAGCAGCCCCTCTAGCGGGGGGATGGAGAATGAGCAGTTCTTC
NA,TRBV5-1,NA,TRBJ2-1,CASSSGESGSYNEQFF,TGCGCCAGCAGCTCGGGGGAGTCAGGCTCCTACAATGAGCAGTTCTTC